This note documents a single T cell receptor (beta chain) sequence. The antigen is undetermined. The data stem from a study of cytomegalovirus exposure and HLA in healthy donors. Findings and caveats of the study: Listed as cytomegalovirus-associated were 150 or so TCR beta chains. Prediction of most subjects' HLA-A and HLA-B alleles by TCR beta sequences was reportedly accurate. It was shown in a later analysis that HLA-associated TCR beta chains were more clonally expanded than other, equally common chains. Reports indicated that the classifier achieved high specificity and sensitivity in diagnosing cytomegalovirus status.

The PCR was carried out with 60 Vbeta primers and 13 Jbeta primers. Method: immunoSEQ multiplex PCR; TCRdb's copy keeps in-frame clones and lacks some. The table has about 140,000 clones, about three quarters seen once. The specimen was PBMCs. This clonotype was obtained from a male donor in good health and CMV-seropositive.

The CDR3 nucleotides read TGTGCCAGCAGCCCTACTAGCGGGAGCTACGAGCAGTACTTC. As protein: CASSPTSGSYEQYF. The chain links TRBV6-6 to TRBJ2-7, with 11 bases lining up with TRBD2. The germline gives CDR1 MNHNY, CDR2 SVGAGI (reference sequence). The V and J ends lost 6 bases and 3 bases, in that order; junction bases with no gene match: 4. CDR3 length equals 14 residues.